The source of this T cell receptor (beta chain) is a study of cytomegalovirus exposure and HLA in healthy donors (TCRdb year 2017). For context, the study as a whole: An earlier analysis of some 500 of the donors reported more than 250 Gb of sequence data and some 100 million unique TCR beta sequences from roughly 200 million T cells. Around 320 gigabases of sequencing data and 80 million or so unique TCR sequences were included in an early release covering over 600 HLA-typed donors. Among the roughly 400 genotyped donors, about 83% belonged to the genetic ancestry cluster associated with self-reported Caucasian donors. The aim of the study was to test whether cataloging public T cell receptors could identify signatures of past pathogen exposure. The study used immunosequencing to profile the T cell repertoires of 666 subjects and linked those repertoires to cytomegalovirus serostatus. A separate validation cohort of 100 to 150 different subjects was used in addition to the 666-subject first cohort. To predict cytomegalovirus infection status, the study brought together high-throughput TCR immunosequencing, statistical association of individual TCRs with disease status, and machine learning. A later analysis re-analyzed previously published TCR beta repertoires from 600 to 850 donors and added high-resolution HLA genotyping to study TCR occurrence patterns. The later analysis used no new phenotypic data to find candidate immune exposures, relying instead on TCR beta sequences and their occurrence across donors. An earlier analysis of about 620 of the donors applied high-throughput TCR beta sequencing to assess whether each TCR beta V gene segment acted as functional or pseudogenic. Donor age, sex, ethnicity and CMV serostatus were compiled together with the repertoire data. A later genetic analysis used genome-wide SNP genotypes for about 65% of the roughly 670 donors, treating that subset as a discovery cohort. Every repertoire in the discovery cohort had been generated on one and the same sequencing platform. Both class I and class II loci were covered by HLA typing, at four-digit resolution. Typing coverage differed by locus: A, B, C, DRB1 and DQB1 were typed in about 620-640 donors, DQA1 in 522, DPA1 in some 600, and DPB1 in around 440. Roughly 5 DR-DQ haplotypes were handled as single units for association and clustering, since linkage in the cohort was strong. Across approximately 400 genotyped donors of the cohort, an average of about 250,000 unique TCR beta nucleotide sequences per donor were sequenced, and 15% to 20% of those sequences were non-productive. The full study reports these points: Cytomegalovirus status was reported to be diagnosed by the classifier with high specificity and sensitivity in both the original and validation cohorts. Sequencing depth was assumed to be roughly uniform across donors in the presence/absence analyses, though that assumption may not hold. At a false discovery rate of 0.05, a later analysis linked around 15,000 TCR beta sequences to specific HLA alleles. The authors suggested that the approach could potentially be generalized to other disease states and immunological phenotypes. A later analysis reported that several top co-occurrence clusters appeared linked to parvovirus B19, influenza, CMV and Epstein-Barr virus. An earlier analysis of approximately 590 of the donors showed that most TCR beta V segments appeared in productive rearrangements either about 90% or about 30% of the time, which broadly matched IMGT annotations. The study listed approximately 150 TCR beta chains as associated with cytomegalovirus. The earlier analysis of fewer than 750 of the donors excluded 15 to 20 rarely observed V segments, including chromosome 9 orphons, because counts were too low. A later genetic analysis associated a missense DCLRE1C variant with V-gene and J-gene trimming of TCR beta chains, and an independent cohort replicated the association. In a later analysis, HLA-associated TCR beta chains showed more clonal expansion and lower generation probabilities than non-associated chains that were equally common. The cohort was sequenced for TCR beta chains only, and without alpha or paired-chain data the features that could be detected were limited. A group of highly shared sequence variants was considered likely to be a technical artifact of the sequencing pipeline. Because HLA typing was unavailable for some donors at each locus, only the typed subset was used in association tests. Most CMV-associated TCR beta chains appeared to be HLA-restricted in a later analysis, and the HLA associations seemed to be driven largely by CMV exposure. In vitro tests confirmed that three of the cytomegalovirus-associated TCR beta chains recognize cytomegalovirus antigens. A further reported finding was that TCR beta sequences accurately predicted the HLA-A and HLA-B alleles for most subjects in the first cohort. According to a later genetic analysis, donors in an Asian-associated ancestry cluster had fewer N-insertions in productive TCRs than the roughly 700-donor mean. Because the 87-base-pair reads could not distinguish some IMGT-functional V segments, including TRBV6-2 and TRBV6-3, those segments were excluded. According to a later analysis, TCR association rates differed among HLA loci, with DRB1 alleles showing the most associated TCRs and HLA-C alleles showing the fewest. The only immune exposure information available for the cohort was CMV serostatus. Assigning TCR associations to individual alleles was difficult when HLA alleles, especially DR and DQ, strongly co-occurred. Most TCR sequences were seen in very few donors, while some public TCRs were found in many individuals. Linkage disequilibrium might explain the correlated functional status among segregating V segments, but an unknown experimental factor could not be excluded.

This clone came up a few times. The antigen this receptor binds is unknown. One base away there is no much larger clone; base qualities are not given. The cohort consisted of hundreds of healthy bone marrow donors. At the time of sampling, all cohort members were nominally healthy, though unrecorded immune exposures were likely present. The donor tested CMV seropositive, placing the donor among the approximately 310 seropositive members of the cohort. Every donor gave a peripheral blood sample, and the peripheral blood mononuclear cells from that sample were used for TCR beta sequencing. The Qiagen DNeasy Blood Extraction Kit was used to extract genomic DNA from the blood cell samples. Including the terminal cysteine and phenylalanine, the CDR3 comprises 14 residues. Of the read, only the CDR3 DNA is kept; its 42 bases are in frame from base 1. V is pruned by 2 bases and J by 4 bases, leaving 5 bases of the junction without a gene match. The germline V gene specifies SGDLS as CDR1 and YYNGEE as CDR2.

Library creation used the immunoSEQ multiplex PCR assay. A mixture of 60 forward primers for TCR Vbeta segments and 13 reverse primers for TCR Jbeta segments was used in the multiplex PCR. The CDR3 region of rearranged TCR beta genes was amplified from genomic DNA by a multiplex PCR assay. The amplified TCR beta libraries were sequenced on the Illumina HiSeq System as 87-base-pair reads. The paper's data handling went like this. In a later analysis, some 80 million unique TCR beta chains were counted across the 500 to 700 repertoires, and approximately 11 million of these chains were shared by at least two donors. To remove PCR and sequencing errors, raw reads were error-corrected and collapsed into unique sequences using a nearest-neighbor algorithm that merged closely related sequences. Alignment of CDR3 sequences to IMGT reference sequences was used to assign V, D and J gene segments. For a sequence to be retained, at least a six-nucleotide match to both a V gene segment and a J gene segment was required. A rearrangement was called productive if the CDR3 had no stop codons and remained in frame with V and J, and every other rearrangement was called non-productive. CDR3 was defined by IMGT convention, running from the second conserved V-encoded cysteine to the conserved J-encoded phenylalanine. The earlier analysis of some 540 of the donors excluded any sequence lacking an unambiguous match to a single V gene segment. An earlier analysis of approximately 590 of the donors called V segments functional above 56.7% productive rearrangements and segregating when the between-donor standard deviation exceeded 5%. A statistical classification framework was built for diagnosing cytomegalovirus status from the catalog of TCR beta chain sequences. In a later analysis, TCR nucleotide sequences were compared against IMGT/GENE-DB human TR gene sequences so that V and J genes could be assigned. Using the TCRdist pipeline, a later analysis assigned CDR3 sequences along with most-parsimonious VDJ recombination scenarios. In a later analysis, each TCR beta chain was defined by its CDR3 amino acid sequence together with its V-gene family, and reads without a unique V-gene family were excluded. To address suspected cross-contamination and a sequencing artifact, a later analysis removed a few hundred highly shared, low-generation-probability nucleotide sequences. In a later analysis, a clonal expansion index was calculated for each public chain from normalized within-repertoire ranks of inferred template counts. In a later analysis, generation probabilities were computed with a VDJ recombination model fitted to out-of-frame rearrangements, and the resulting probabilities were checked against IGoR. Hypergeometric tests were used in a later analysis to score TCR-TCR, TCR-HLA and TCR-CMV co-occurrence, with a repertoire-size bias correction applied to the TCR pairs. To estimate false discovery rates, a later analysis permuted the HLA or CMV assignments 20 times. In a later analysis, co-occurring TCRs were grouped using DBSCAN, with TCRdist sequence similarity added in when clustering inside HLA-allele-positive subsets. For co-occurrence clustering, repertoires with fewer than 30,000 or more than 120,000 public chains were excluded, along with roughly 5 repertoires with anomalous nucleotide sharing. The table was pulled from immuneACCESS by TCRdb, which kept in-frame rearrangements only. Such tables lose some clones; where checked, under half of the loss comes from unresolved V genes, and the rest has no known cause. Clonal size and the V and J genes are those of that table, whereas D and trimming came from the DNA. This sample holds about 150,000 clones; approximately 80% were observed only once. The ten largest clones take up about 6.3% of the sample.

This TCR derives from a male donor in good health and CMV-seropositive. The rearranged segments are TRBV9 and TRBJ2-7, and 8 junctional nucleotides match TRBD2. The material sequenced was PBMCs. The DNA is as follows: TGTGCCAGCAGCGTTGGAGCGGGAGTTTACGAGCAGTACTTC. Translated, it reads CASSVGAGVYEQYF.